The subject of this entry is one TCR beta chain. Its antigen is as yet unknown. This CDR3 region has 16 residues. The V and J ends lost 5 bases and 1 base, in that order; junction bases with no gene match: 4. In germline, CDR1 is SGHVS, CDR2 FNYEAQ. The PCR ran on 60 Vbeta and 13 Jbeta primers. Generated by immunoSEQ multiplex PCR, the TCRdb table keeps only in-frame clones and is missing some. In the table there are about 45,000 clones, around 56% of which are singletons. The data were obtained in a study of cytomegalovirus exposure and HLA in healthy donors. Notes on the study in general: There were around 160 TCR beta chains listed as cytomegalovirus-associated.

The chain joins TRBV7-6 to TRBJ2-2, with 10 nucleotides matching TRBD2. The TCR originated in a man between 60 and 75 years old in good health and CMV-seronegative. The specimen sequenced was PBMCs. Written as DNA, the CDR3 is TGTGCCAGCAGCCCGTGGACTAGCGGGAACACCGGGGAGCTGTTTTTT. It specifies CASSPWTSGNTGELFF.